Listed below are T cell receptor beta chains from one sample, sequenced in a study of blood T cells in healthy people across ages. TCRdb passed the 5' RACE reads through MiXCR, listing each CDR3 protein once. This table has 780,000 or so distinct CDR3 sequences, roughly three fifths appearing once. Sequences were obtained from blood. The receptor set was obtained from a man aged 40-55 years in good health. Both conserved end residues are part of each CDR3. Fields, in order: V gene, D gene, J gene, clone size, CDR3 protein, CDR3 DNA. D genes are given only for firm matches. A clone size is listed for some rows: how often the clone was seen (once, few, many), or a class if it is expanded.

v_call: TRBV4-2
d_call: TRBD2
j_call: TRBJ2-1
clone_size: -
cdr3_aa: CASSQALAGGASYNEQFF
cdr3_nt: TGTGCCAGCAGCCAAGCCCTAGCGGGGGGGGCCTCCTACAATGAGCAGTTCTTC

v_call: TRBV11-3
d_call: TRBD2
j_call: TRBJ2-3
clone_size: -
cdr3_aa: CASSLSGSIDTQYF
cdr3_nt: TGTGCCAGCAGCTTAAGCGGGAGTATCGATACGCAGTATTTT

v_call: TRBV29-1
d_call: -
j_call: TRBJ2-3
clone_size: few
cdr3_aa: CSVGQIVGTDTQYF
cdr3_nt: TGCAGCGTTGGACAGATCGTAGGCACAGATACGCAGTATTTT

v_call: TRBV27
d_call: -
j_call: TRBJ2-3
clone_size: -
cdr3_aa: CASRLEGDGWTDTQYF
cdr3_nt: TGTGCCAGCAGGCTGGAGGGGGACGGATGGACAGATACGCAGTATTTT

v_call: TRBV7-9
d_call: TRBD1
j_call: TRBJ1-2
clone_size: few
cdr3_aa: CASSLEGDSYGYTF
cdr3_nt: TGTGCCAGCAGCTTAGAAGGGGACAGCTATGGCTACACCTTC

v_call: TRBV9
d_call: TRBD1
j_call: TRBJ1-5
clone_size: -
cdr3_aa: CASSVGDSHQPQHF
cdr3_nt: TGTGCCAGCAGCGTAGGGGACAGCCATCAGCCCCAGCATTTT

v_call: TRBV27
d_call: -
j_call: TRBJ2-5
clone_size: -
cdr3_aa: CASSLVGLQYERYF
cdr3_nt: TGTGCCAGCAGTTTAGTGGGTCTCCAATACGAGCGGTACTTC

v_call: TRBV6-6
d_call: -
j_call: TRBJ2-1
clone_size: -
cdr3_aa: CASSYLGSAGRNEQFF
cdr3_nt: TGTGCCAGCAGTTACTTAGGTAGTGCGGGACGTAATGAGCAGTTCTTC

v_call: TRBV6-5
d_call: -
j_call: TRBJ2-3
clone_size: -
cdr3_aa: CASSYFGDSPTDTQYF
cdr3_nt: TGTGCCAGCAGTTACTTCGGGGACTCCCCCACAGATACGCAGTATTTT

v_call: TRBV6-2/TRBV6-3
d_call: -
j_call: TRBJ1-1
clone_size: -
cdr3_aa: CASRETLYDTEAFF
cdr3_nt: TGTGCCAGCAGGGAGACTCTTTATGACACTGAAGCTTTCTTT

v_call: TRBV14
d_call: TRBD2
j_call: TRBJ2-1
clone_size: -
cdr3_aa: CASSQDGLAGYNEQFF
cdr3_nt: TGTGCCAGCAGCCAAGACGGTCTAGCGGGCTACAATGAGCAGTTCTTC

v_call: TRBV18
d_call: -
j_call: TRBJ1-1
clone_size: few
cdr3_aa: CASSPPWNSNTEAFF
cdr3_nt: TGTGCCAGCTCACCCCCGTGGAACTCGAACACTGAAGCTTTCTTT

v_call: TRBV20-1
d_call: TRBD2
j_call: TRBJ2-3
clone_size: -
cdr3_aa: CSATERGAGTDTQYF
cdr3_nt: TGCAGTGCGACCGAGCGGGGCGCTGGCACAGATACGCAGTATTTT

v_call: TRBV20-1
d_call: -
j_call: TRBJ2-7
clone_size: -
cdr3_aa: CSAGGTAYEQYF
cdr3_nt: TGCAGTGCTGGCGGGACAGCCTACGAGCAGTACTTC

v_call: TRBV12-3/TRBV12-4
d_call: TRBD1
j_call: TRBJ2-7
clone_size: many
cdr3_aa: CASSLGQGSSYEQYF
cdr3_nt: TGTGCCAGCAGCCTGGGACAGGGAAGCTCCTACGAGCAGTACTTC

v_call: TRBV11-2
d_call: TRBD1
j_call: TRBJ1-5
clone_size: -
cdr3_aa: CASSSSGTGHRQPQHF
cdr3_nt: TGTGCCAGCAGCTCTTCCGGGACAGGGCATCGGCAGCCCCAGCATTTT

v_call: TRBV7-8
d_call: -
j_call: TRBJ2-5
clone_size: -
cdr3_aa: CASSWDLEETQYF
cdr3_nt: TGTGCCAGCAGCTGGGACCTCGAGGAGACCCAGTACTTC